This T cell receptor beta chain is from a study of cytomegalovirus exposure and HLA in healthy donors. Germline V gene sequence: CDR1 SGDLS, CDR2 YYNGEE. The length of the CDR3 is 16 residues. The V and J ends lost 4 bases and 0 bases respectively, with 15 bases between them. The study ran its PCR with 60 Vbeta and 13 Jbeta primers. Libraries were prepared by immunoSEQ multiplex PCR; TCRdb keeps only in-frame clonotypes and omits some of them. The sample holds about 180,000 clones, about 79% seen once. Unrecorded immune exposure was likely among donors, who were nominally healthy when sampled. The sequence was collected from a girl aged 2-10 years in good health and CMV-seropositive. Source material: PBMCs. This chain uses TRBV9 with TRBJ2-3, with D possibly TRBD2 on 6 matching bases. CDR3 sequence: CASSPMGGGSTDTQYF. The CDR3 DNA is TGTGCCAGCAGCCCCATGGGGGGTGGCAGCACAGATACGCAGTATTTT.